This T cell receptor (beta chain) was recovered during a study of blood T cell repertoires in COVID-19. For the study at large: From the United States, Italy and Spain came samples of acute and convalescent COVID-19.

Method: immunoSEQ multiplex PCR; TCRdb's copy keeps in-frame clones and lacks some. The sample includes some 100,000 clones, approximately 90% of them seen just once. The CDR3 is made up of 18 amino acids. Trimming removed 4 bases from V and 2 bases from J; junction bases left unmatched: 4. Germline CDR1 MNHNS, CDR2 SASEGT. The rearrangement links TRBV6-1 to TRBJ2-6, with TRBD2 matching 14 bases. The sequence was obtained from a man between 60 and 75 years old with acute or convalescent COVID-19. The sequencing sample was made of peripheral blood. The DNA for the CDR3 is TGTGCCAGCAGTGCCAGACTAGCGGGAGGGCCTGGGGCCAACGTCCTGACTTTC. As protein: CASSARLAGGPGANVLTF.